These 8 T cell receptor beta chains were sequenced from one sample in a study of shared clonotypes between healthy human individuals. Naive-designated CD8 cells lacked CD45RO, were positively enriched for CCR7, and omitted terminally differentiated effector memory CD45RA+ cells. The data were produced by immunoSEQ multiplex PCR, yet TCRdb's version contains in-frame clones alone and is incomplete. The data contain about 2.2 million clones, approximately 94% of them singletons. The specimen sequenced was naive CD8+ T cells from PBMCs. These receptor sequences come from a man aged 18 to 30 in good health. Some clones in this sample may be carry-over from other donors' samples.

The chain couples TRBV11-3 to TRBJ2-1; 9 nucleotides align to TRBD2. The ends lost 4 bases at V and 9 bases at J; junction bases unmatched: 13. CDR3 length equals 16 residues. Looked up from germline, CDR1 is SGHNT and CDR2 is YENEEA. The CDR3 coding sequence is TGTGCCAGCAGCTCCCGTAGCGGGAGCCGGACGGGTGAGCAGTTCTTC. This codes for CASSSRSGSRTGEQFF. Combining the CDR3 with reference TRBV11-3 and TRBJ2-1 gives the whole variable domain EAGVVQSPRYKIIEKKQPVAFWCNPISGHNTLYWYLQNLGQGPELLIRYENEEAVDDSQLPKDRFSAERLKGVDSTLKIQPAELGDSAVYLCASSSRSGSRTGEQFFGPGTRLTVL.

V gene TRBV7-9 combines with J gene TRBJ1-1; D remains ambiguous. The V and J ends lost 4 bases and 5 bases respectively, with 14 bases between them. The CDR3 is made up of 14 amino acids. Looked up from germline, CDR1 is SEHNR and CDR2 is FQNEAQ (reference sequence). DNA of the CDR3: TGTGCCAGCAGCTCAGCAGGCAGTTCGACTGAAGCTTTCTTT. Translation gives CASSSAGSSTEAFF. The variable domain in full, completed from reference TRBV7-9 and TRBJ1-1, reads DTGVSQNPRHKITKRGQNVTFRCDPISEHNRLYWYRQTLGQGPEFLTYFQNEAQLEKSRLLSDRFSAERPKGSFSTLEIQRTEQGDSAMYLCASSSAGSSTEAFFGQGTRLTVV.

The V and J genes are TRBV6-6 and TRBJ2-3; TRBD2 aligns across 12 bases. Trimming removed 10 bases from V and 4 bases from J; junction bases left unmatched: 12. The CDR3 runs 16 residues. The germline CDR1 and CDR2 sequences are MNHNY and SVGAGI (reference sequence). The CDR3 loop is CATSTPASGRADTQYF. The DNA of the CDR3 is TGTGCCACCTCAACCCCAGCTAGCGGGAGGGCAGATACGCAGTATTTT.

The rearrangement joins TRBV6-5 to TRBJ2-3, with D tentatively TRBD1 (6 bases). V lost 0 bases, J lost 2 bases, and 12 bases lay in between. CDR3 length equals 16 residues. Germline CDR1 MNHEY, CDR2 SVGAGI. CDR3 amino acids: CASSYSSTGPTDTQYF. CDR3 in DNA: TGTGCCAGCAGTTACTCGAGTACAGGGCCCACAGATACGCAGTATTTT.

The V and J genes are TRBV2 and TRBJ2-7; 8 bases fit TRBD1. With 8 bases clipped from V and 5 bases from J, the junction kept 17 bases outside the gene matches. Germline V gene lookup returns CDR1 SNHLY and CDR2 FYNNEI. The CDR3 totals 16 residues. CDR3 loop: CASQGGLGQGLHEQYF. DNA of the CDR3: TGTGCCAGCCAAGGAGGCCTCGGACAGGGTCTGCACGAGCAGTACTTC. Full variable domain (missing parts from reference TRBV2 and TRBJ2-7): EPEVTQTPSHQVTQMGQEVILRCVPISNHLYFYWYRQILGQKVEFLVSFYNNEISEKSEIFDDQFSVERPDGSNFTLKIRSTKLEDSAMYFCASQGGLGQGLHEQYFGPGTRLTVT.

J is TRBJ1-1 and V is TRBV5-1, with D hard to call. V was cut by 2 bases and J by 6 bases, with 20 bases left in between. CDR1 and CDR2 from the germline V gene are SGHRS and YFSETQ. The length of the CDR3 is 16 residues. The CDR3 DNA sequence: TGCGCCAGCAGCTTCCTACACCGGGCCACCCAACCTGAAGCTTTCTTT. Translation: CASSFLHRATQPEAFF.

The table lists this clone with a count of one. This chain connects TRBV28 to TRBJ2-1; the D gene is possibly TRBD2 (6 bases). The germline V and J ends were trimmed by 2 bases and 6 bases, with 14 bases remaining between them. Germline loops: CDR1 MDHEN, CDR2 SYDVKM. This CDR3 is 15 amino acids long. The DNA of the CDR3 is TGTGCCAGCAGTTTAAGGGAGGCGAGGGGCAATGAGCAGTTCTTC. Amino acid sequence: CASSLREARGNEQFF.

The genes are TRBV5-3 and TRBJ2-5, with TRBD2 identical over 7 bases. TRBV5-3 is an ORF; its function is uncertain. There are 16 residues in the CDR3. V was clipped by 0 bases and J by 2 bases; unmatched bases: 7. In DNA, the CDR3 is TGTGCCAGAAGCTTGGCGGCCAGCGGGGTACAAGAGACCCAGTACTTC. It is translated as CARSLAASGVQETQYF.